Detailed here is one T cell receptor (beta chain). Treatment specified: approximately 18 received Ad26.COV2.S at low or high dose, single or two shots; five or six received placebo; per-sample allocation not given. The samples date from day 63 after the first vaccine or placebo injection. It was Wuhan-strain SARS-CoV-2 spike that the Ad26 vaccine vector expressed. Using immunoSEQ multiplex PCR, the repertoire was profiled, and TCRdb retains in-frame clones only, with some absent. The table lists hundreds of thousands of clones, approximately 90% of them singletons. The sample originates from a study of Ad26.COV2.S vaccination and SARS-CoV-2 variants. The source is a person aged 18 to 59 who received the Ad26.COV2.S COVID-19 vaccine or a placebo. Here the sequenced sample was peripheral blood, taken in a trial of Ad26.COV2.S vaccine versus placebo.

CDR3 residues: CASSVGTGTGEKLFF. The CDR3 bases are TGTGCCAGCAGCGTCGGGACAGGGACGGGTGAAAAACTGTTTTTT. The V call is TRBV9, the J call TRBJ1-4; TRBD1 matches 9 bases. J was trimmed by 7 bases and V by 2 bases; bases with no gene match: 6. CDR1 is SGDLS and CDR2 is YYNGEE in the germline V gene. The CDR3 has 15 residues.